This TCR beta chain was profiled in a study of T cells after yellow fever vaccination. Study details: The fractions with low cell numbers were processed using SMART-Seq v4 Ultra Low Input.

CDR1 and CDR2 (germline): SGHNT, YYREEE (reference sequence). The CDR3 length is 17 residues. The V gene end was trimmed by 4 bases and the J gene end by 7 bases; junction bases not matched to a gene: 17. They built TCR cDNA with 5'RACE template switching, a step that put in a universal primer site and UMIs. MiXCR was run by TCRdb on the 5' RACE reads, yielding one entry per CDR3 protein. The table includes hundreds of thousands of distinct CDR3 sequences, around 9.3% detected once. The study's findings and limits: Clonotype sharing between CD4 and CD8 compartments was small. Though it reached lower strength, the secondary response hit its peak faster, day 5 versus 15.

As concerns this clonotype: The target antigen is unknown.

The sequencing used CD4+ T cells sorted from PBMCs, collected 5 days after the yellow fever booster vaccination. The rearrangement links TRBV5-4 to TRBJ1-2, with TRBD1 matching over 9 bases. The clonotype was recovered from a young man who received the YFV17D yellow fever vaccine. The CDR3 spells CASSRGTGTLGGSGYTF. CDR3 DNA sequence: TGTGCCAGCAGCCGCGGGACAGGGACCCTGGGAGGTAGTGGCTACACCTTC.